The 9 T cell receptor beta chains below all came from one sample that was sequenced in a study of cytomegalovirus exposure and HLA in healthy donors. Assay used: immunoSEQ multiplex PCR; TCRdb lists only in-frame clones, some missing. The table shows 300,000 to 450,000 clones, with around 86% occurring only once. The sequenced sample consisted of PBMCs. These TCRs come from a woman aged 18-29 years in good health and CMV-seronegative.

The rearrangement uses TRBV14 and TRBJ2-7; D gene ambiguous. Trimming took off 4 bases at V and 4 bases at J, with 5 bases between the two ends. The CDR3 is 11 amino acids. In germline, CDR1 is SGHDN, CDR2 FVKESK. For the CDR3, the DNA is TGTGCCAGCAGCCCCGGTTACGAGCAGTACTTC. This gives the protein CASSPGYEQYF.

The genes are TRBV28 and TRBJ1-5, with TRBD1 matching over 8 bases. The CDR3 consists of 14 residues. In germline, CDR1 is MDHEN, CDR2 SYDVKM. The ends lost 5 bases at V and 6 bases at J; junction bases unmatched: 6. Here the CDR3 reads CASSLRTGLQPQHF. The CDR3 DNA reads TGTGCCAGCAGTCTCAGGACAGGGCTTCAGCCCCAGCATTTT.

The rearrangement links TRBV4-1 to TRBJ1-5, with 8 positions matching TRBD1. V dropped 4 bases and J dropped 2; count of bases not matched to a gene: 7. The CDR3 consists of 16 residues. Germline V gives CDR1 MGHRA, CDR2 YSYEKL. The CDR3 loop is CASSPTPGQGNQPQHF. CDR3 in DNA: TGCGCCAGCAGCCCCACCCCGGGACAGGGCAATCAGCCCCAGCATTTT.

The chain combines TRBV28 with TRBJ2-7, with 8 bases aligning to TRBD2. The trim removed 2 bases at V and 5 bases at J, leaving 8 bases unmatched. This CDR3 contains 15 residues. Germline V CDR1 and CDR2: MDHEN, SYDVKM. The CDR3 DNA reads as TGTGCCAGCAGTTTAAATAGCGGGACCTTTGACGAGCAGTACTTC. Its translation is CASSLNSGTFDEQYF.

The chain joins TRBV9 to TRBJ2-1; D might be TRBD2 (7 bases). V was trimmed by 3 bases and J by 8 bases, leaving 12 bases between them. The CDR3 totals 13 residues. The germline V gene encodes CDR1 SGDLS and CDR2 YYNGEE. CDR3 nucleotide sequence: TGTGCCAGCAGCGCGTGGGGGGGCGATGAGCAGTTCTTC. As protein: CASSAWGGDEQFF.

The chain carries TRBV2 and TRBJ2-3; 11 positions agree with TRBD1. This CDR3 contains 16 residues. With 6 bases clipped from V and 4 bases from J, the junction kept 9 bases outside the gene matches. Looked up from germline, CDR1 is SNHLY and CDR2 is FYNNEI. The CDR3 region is CASRKRGQGGPDTQYF. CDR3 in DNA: TGTGCCAGCAGGAAAAGGGGACAGGGGGGCCCAGATACGCAGTATTTT.

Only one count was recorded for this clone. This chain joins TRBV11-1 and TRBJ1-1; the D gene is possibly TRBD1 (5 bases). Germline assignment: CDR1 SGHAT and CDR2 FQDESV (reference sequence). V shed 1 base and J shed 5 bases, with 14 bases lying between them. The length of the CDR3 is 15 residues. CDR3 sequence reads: CASSLGAGLGTEAFF. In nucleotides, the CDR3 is TGTGCCAGCAGCTTAGGAGCAGGGTTGGGGACTGAAGCTTTCTTT.

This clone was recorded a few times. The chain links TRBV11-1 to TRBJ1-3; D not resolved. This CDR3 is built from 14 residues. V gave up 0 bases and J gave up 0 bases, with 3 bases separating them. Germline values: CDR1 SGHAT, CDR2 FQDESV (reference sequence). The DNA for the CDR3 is TGTGCCAGCAGCTTAGCGCGCTCTGGAAACACCATATATTTT. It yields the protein CASSLARSGNTIYF. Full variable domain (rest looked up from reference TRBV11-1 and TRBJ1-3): EAEVAQSPRYKITEKSQAVAFWCDPISGHATLYWYRQILGQGPELLVQFQDESVVDDSQLPKDRFSAERLKGVDSTLKIQPAELGDSAMYLCASSLARSGNTIYFGEGSWLTVV.

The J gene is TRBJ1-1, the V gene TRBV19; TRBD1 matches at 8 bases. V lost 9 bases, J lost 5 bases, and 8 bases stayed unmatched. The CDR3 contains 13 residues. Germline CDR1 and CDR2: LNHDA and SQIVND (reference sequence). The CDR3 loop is CARTQGAWTEAFF. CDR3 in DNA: TGTGCCAGGACTCAGGGGGCGTGGACTGAAGCTTTCTTT.